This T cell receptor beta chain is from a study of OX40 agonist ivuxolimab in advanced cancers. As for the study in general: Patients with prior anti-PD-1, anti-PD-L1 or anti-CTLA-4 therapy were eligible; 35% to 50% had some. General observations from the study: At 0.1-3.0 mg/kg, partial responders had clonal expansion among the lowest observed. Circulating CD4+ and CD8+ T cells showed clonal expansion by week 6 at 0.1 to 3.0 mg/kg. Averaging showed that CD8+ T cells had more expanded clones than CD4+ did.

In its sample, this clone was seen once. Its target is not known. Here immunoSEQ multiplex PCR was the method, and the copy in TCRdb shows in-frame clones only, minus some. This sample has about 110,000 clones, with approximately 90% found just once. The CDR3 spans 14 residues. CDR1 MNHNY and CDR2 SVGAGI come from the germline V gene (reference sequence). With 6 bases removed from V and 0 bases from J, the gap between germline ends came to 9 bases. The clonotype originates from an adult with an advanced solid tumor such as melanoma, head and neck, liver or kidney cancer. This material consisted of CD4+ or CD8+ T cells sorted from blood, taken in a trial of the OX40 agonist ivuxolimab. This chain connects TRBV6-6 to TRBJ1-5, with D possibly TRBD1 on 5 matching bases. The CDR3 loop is CASREGLSNQPQHF. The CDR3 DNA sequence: TGTGCCAGCAGGGAGGGACTTAGCAATCAGCCCCAGCATTTT.